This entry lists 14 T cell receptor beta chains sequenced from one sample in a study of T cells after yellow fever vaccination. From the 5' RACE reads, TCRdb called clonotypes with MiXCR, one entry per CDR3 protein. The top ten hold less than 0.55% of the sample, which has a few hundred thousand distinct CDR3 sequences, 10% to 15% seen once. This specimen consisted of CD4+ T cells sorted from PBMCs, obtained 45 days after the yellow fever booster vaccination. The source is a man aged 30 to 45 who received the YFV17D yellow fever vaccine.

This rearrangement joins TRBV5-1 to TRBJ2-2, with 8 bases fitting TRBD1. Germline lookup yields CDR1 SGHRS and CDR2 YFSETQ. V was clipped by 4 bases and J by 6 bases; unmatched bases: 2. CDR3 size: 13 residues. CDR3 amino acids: CASSTGGSGELFF. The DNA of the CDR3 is TGCGCCAGCAGCACAGGGGGTTCCGGGGAGCTGTTTTTT.

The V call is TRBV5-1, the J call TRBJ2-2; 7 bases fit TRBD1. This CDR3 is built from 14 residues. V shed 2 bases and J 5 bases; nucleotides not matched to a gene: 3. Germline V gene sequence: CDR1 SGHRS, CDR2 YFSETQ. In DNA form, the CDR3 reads TGCGCCAGCAGCTTCACAGGGGTAACCGGGGAGCTGTTTTTT. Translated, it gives CASSFTGVTGELFF. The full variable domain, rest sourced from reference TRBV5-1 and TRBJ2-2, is KAGVTQTPRYLIKTRGQQVTLSCSPISGHRSVSWYQQTPGQGLQFLFEYFSETQRNKGNFPGRFSGRQFSNSRSEMNVSTLELGDSALYLCASSFTGVTGELFFGEGSRLTVL.

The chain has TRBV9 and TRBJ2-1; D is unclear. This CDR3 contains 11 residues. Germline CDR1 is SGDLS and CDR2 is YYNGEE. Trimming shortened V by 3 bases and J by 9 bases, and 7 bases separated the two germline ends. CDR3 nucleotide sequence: TGTGCCAGCAGCGCGATGGGTGAGCAGTTCTTC. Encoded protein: CASSAMGEQFF.

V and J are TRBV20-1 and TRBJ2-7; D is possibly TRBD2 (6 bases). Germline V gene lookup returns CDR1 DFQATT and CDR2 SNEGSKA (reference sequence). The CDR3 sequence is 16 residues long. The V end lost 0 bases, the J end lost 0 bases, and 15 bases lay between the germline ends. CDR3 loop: CSARDEGSGLSYEQYF. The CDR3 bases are TGCAGTGCTAGAGATGAGGGTAGCGGCCTCTCCTACGAGCAGTACTTC.

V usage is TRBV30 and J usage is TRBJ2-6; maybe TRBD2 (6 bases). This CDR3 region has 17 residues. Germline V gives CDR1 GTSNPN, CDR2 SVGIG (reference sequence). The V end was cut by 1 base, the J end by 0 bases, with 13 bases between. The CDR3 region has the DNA TGTGCCTGGAGTGGGCGGGATACGAGCTCTGGGGCCAACGTCCTGACTTTC. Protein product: CAWSGRDTSSGANVLTF.

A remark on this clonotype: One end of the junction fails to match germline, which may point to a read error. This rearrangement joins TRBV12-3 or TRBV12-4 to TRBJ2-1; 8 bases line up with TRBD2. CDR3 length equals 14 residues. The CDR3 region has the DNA TGTGCCAGCAAGTTTCAAGCGGGAGAGAGAGAGCAGTCCTTC. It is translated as CASKFQAGEREQSF.

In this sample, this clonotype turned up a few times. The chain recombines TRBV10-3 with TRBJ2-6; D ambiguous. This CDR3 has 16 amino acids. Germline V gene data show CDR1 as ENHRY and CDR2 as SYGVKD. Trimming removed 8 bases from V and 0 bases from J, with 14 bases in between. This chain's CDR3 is CAIPKTDSSGANVLTF. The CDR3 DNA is TGTGCCATCCCGAAGACGGATAGCTCTGGGGCCAACGTCCTGACTTTC.

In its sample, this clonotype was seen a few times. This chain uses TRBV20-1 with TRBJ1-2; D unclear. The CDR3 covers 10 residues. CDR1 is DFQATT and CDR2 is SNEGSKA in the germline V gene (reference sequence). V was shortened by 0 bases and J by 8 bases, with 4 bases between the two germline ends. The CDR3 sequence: CSARDLGYTF. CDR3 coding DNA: TGCAGTGCTAGAGATCTCGGCTACACCTTC.

The CDR3 DNA reads as TGCAGTGCTAGCGGGGGTGGTGCGGGAGGGCCTGGCGAGCAGTACTTC. Residues: CSASGGGAGGPGEQYF. The chain has TRBV20-1 and TRBJ2-7; TRBD2 aligns across 9 bases. CDR3 length: 16 amino acids. Germline values: CDR1 DFQATT, CDR2 SNEGSKA (reference sequence). V was clipped by 3 bases and J by 6 bases; unmatched bases: 15.

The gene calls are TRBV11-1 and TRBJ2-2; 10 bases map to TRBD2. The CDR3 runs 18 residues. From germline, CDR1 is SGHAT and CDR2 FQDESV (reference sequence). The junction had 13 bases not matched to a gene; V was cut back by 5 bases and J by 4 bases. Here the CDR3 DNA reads TGTGCCAGCAGCACCCCAGCTCTAGCGGGAGTTTTCACCGGGGAGCTGTTTTTT. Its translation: CASSTPALAGVFTGELFF.

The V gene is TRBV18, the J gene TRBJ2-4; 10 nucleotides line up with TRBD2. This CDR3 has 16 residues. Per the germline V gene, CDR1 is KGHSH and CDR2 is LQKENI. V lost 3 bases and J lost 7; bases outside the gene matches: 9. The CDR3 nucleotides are TGTGCCAGCTCACCCACCAGCGGGAGGGTGTGGAACATTCAGTACTTC. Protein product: CASSPTSGRVWNIQYF.

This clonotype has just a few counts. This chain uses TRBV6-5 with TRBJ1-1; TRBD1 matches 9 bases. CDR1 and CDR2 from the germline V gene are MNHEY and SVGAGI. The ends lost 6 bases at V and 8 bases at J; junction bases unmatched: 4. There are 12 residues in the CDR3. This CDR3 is CASRPDRGEAFF. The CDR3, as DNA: TGTGCCAGCAGACCGGACAGGGGAGAAGCTTTCTTT.

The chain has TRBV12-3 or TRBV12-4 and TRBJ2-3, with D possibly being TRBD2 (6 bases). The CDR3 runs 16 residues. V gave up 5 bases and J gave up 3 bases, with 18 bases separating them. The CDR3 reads CASSETRLVGTDTQYF. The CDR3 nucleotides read TGTGCCAGCAGTGAGACTCGACTAGTGGGTACAGATACGCAGTATTTT.

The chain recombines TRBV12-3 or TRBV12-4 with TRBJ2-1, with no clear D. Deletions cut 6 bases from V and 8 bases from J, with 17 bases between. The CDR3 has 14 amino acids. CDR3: CASSRSGPKDEQFF. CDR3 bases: TGTGCCAGCAGCCGAAGTGGCCCTAAGGATGAGCAGTTCTTC.